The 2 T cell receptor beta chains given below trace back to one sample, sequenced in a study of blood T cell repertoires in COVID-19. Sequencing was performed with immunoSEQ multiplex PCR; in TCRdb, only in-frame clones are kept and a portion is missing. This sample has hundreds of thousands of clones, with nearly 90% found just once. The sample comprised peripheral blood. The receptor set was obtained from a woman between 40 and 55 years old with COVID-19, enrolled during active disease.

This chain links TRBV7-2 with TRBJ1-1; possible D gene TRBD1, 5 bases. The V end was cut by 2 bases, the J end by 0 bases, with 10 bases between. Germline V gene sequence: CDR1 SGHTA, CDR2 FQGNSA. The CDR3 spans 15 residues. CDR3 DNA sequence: TGTGCCAGCAGCTTACAGGGAGGACTGAACACTGAAGCTTTCTTT. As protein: CASSLQGGLNTEAFF. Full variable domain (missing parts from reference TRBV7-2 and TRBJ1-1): GAGVSQSPSNKVTEKGKDVELRCDPISGHTALYWYRQSLGQGLEFLIYFQGNSAPDKSGLPSDRFSAERTGGSVSTLTIQRTQQEDSAVYLCASSLQGGLNTEAFFGQGTRLTVV.

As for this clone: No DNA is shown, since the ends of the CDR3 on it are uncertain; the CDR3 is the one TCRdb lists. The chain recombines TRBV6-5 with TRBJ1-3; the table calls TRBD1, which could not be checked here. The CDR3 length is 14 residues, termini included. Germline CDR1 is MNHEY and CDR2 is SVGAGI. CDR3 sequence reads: CASSLDKAGNTIYF.